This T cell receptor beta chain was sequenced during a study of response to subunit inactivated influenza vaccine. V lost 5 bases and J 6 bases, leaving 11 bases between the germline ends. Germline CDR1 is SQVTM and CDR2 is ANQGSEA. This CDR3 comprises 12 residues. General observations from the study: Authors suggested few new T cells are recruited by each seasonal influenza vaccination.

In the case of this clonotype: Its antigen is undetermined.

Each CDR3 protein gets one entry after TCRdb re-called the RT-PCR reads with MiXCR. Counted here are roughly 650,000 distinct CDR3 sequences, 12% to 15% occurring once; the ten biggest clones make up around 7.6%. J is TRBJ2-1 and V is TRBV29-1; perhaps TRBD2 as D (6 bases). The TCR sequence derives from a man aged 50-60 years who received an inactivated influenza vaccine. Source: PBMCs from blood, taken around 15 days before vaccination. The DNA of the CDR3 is TGCAGCGTTTTTCGGGAGAGCAATGAGCAGTTCTTC. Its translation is CSVFRESNEQFF.